The source of this T cell receptor beta chain is a study of T cells in localized non-small cell lung cancer. Study observations and caveats: Sequencing involved a lone tumor region, leaving heterogeneity possible.

Sequenced by immunoSEQ multiplex PCR; TCRdb stores in-frame clones only, minus some. The data contain under 3,500 clones, about two fifths of them seen just once; the ten biggest clones take up 9.5% to 10%. Concerning this clone itself: Its antigen is unknown.

Germline V lookup: CDR1 KGHSH, CDR2 LQKENI. CDR3 length: 12 amino acids. V was cut by 0 bases and J by 9 bases, with 6 bases left in between. The material was lung tumor tissue, obtained before any cancer treatment. This chain joins TRBV18 and TRBJ2-1; no firm D call. The sequence was obtained from a male donor at least 60 years old with stage I squamous cell lung carcinoma. CDR3 sequence reads: CASSPPTREQFF. The CDR3 DNA reads as TGTGCCAGCTCACCACCCACCCGTGAGCAGTTCTTC. Together with reference TRBV18 and TRBJ2-1, the CDR3 gives the full variable domain: NAGVMQNPRHLVRRRGQEARLRCSPMKGHSHVYWYRQLPEEGLKFMVYLQKENIIDESGMPKERFSAEFPKEGPSILRIQQVVRGDSAAYFCASSPPTREQFFGPGTRLTVL.